This T cell receptor (beta chain) was found in a study of blood T cell repertoires in COVID-19. Study information: Both acute and convalescent COVID-19 samples were obtained from the United States, Italy and Spain.

Trimming took 1 base from V and 5 from J, leaving 6 bases between them. CDR3 length: 13 residues. Per the authors' pipeline: The assay estimated nucleated cells by amplifying reference gene primers. This table comes from immunoSEQ multiplex PCR, and its TCRdb copy is limited to in-frame clones, with some not included. Clonal size and the V and J genes are those of that table, whereas D and trimming came from the DNA. Of around 60,000 clones listed, 81% are singletons. Material for sequencing was peripheral blood. The V and J genes are TRBV12-3 or TRBV12-4 and TRBJ2-1; D may be TRBD2 (6 bases). The sequence was collected from a woman older than 75 with active or convalescent COVID-19. CDR3 amino acids: CASSLVADNEQFF. The CDR3 DNA follows: TGTGCCAGCAGTTTAGTAGCGGACAATGAGCAGTTCTTC.